One sample yielded the 27 T cell receptor beta chains listed below, sequenced in a study of cytomegalovirus exposure and HLA in healthy donors. 60 Vbeta and 13 Jbeta primers were used in PCR. Clones were sequenced by immunoSEQ multiplex PCR, and TCRdb holds only the in-frame ones, with some missing. The top ten clones hold about 8.1% of a sample with some 130,000 clones, about 81% of them seen once. The specimen sequenced was PBMCs. Every receptor here comes from a woman aged 50 to 60 in good health and CMV-seropositive.

The chain employs TRBV28 and TRBJ1-2; 9 bases are a match to TRBD1. Germline V lookup: CDR1 MDHEN, CDR2 SYDVKM. The CDR3 extends over 14 amino acids. V dropped 2 bases and J dropped 7; count of bases not matched to a gene: 5. The CDR3 protein is CASSLGDRARGYTF. The CDR3 DNA follows: TGTGCCAGCAGTTTAGGGGACAGGGCTCGTGGCTACACCTTC.

This chain connects TRBV7-9 to TRBJ1-4; 10 bases map to TRBD1. The length of the CDR3 is 14 residues. The germline gives CDR1 SEHNR, CDR2 FQNEAQ (reference sequence). The J segment lost 7 bases and the V segment lost 5 bases, leaving 4 bases of the junction unmatched. The CDR3 region is CASSGDRGPEKLFF. The CDR3 DNA sequence: TGTGCCAGCAGCGGGGACAGGGGACCTGAAAAACTGTTTTTT.

This clone was recorded once. This sequence joins TRBV9 and TRBJ2-1, with 10 bases fitting TRBD2. This CDR3 is 16 amino acids long. J lost 6 bases, V lost 1 base, and 7 bases had no gene match. Germline lookup yields CDR1 SGDLS and CDR2 YYNGEE. CDR3 sequence (DNA): TGTGCCAGCAGCGTAATGGAACTAGCGGGAATCAATGAGCAGTTCTTC. Amino acids: CASSVMELAGINEQFF.

The sample holds one count of this clone. V is TRBV28 and J is TRBJ2-7, with D hard to call. V was trimmed by 2 bases and J by 3 bases, leaving 8 bases between them. The CDR3 is 13 amino acids. Germline V lookup: CDR1 MDHEN, CDR2 SYDVKM. The CDR3 loop reads CASSLPSIYEQYF. DNA for the CDR3: TGTGCCAGCAGTTTACCTAGTATCTACGAGCAGTACTTC.

The gene calls are TRBV7-9 and TRBJ2-1, with TRBD1 as a possible D gene (5 bases). The CDR3 covers 15 residues. The V gene's germline CDR1 is SEHNR and CDR2 FQNEAQ (reference sequence). The V end was cut by 1 base, the J end by 6 bases, with 13 bases between. Written as DNA, the CDR3 is TGTGCCAGCAGCTTAGTGGCAGGGCCGAGCAATGAGCAGTTCTTC. As protein: CASSLVAGPSNEQFF.

This clone appeared a few times. The J gene is TRBJ1-1, the V gene TRBV29-1; D is perhaps TRBD1 (6 bases). The ends were cut back, 5 bases at V and 5 bases at J, with 15 bases in the middle. The CDR3 extends over 13 amino acids. Germline V CDR1 and CDR2: SQVTM, ANQGSEA. CDR3 coding DNA: TGCAGCGTTAACAGGGCCCCGAGGACTGAAGCTTTCTTT. Amino acid sequence: CSVNRAPRTEAFF.

This chain uses TRBV7-9 with TRBJ2-7; TRBD1 agrees at 7 bases. Germline CDR1 is SEHNR and CDR2 is FQNEAQ (reference sequence). V shed 7 bases, J shed 0 bases, and the junction held 6 bases outside the gene matches. CDR3 length equals 14 residues. CDR3 amino acids: CASTGQGVSYEQYF. The CDR3 nucleotides read TGTGCCAGCACGGGCCAGGGGGTCTCCTACGAGCAGTACTTC.

The chain links TRBV6-5 to TRBJ2-7; 9 bases are a match to TRBD2. The CDR3 extends over 14 amino acids. V gave up 2 bases and J gave up 7 bases; unmatched junction bases: 6. In germline, CDR1 is MNHEY, CDR2 SVGAGI. The CDR3 sequence: CASSYPISGSEQYF. The CDR3, as DNA: TGTGCCAGCAGTTACCCGATTAGCGGGAGTGAGCAGTACTTC.

V is TRBV7-9 and J is TRBJ2-5, with D tentatively TRBD2 (5 bases). CDR1 is SEHNR and CDR2 is FQNEAQ in the germline V gene (reference sequence). Trimming pared 4 bases from V and 11 bases from J, leaving 17 bases between. This CDR3 region has 13 residues. The CDR3 loop is CASSSGGFSAQYF. The CDR3 DNA is TGTGCCAGCAGCTCAGGAGGATTTTCGGCGCAGTACTTC.

The chain joins TRBV27 to TRBJ2-1; 13 nucleotides agree with TRBD2. V gave up 6 bases and J gave up 0 bases; unmatched junction bases: 5. This CDR3 region has 17 residues. Germline CDR1 is MNHEY and CDR2 is SMNVEV (reference sequence). CDR3 DNA sequence: TGTGCCAGCAGCCTATGGACTAGCGGGAGCTCCTACAATGAGCAGTTCTTC. Encoded protein: CASSLWTSGSSYNEQFF.

The rearrangement joins TRBV5-1 to TRBJ2-7, with TRBD2 identical over 7 bases. This CDR3 has 12 amino acids. The ends lost 3 bases at V and 7 bases at J; junction bases unmatched: 4. Germline values: CDR1 SGHRS, CDR2 YFSETQ. In DNA, the CDR3 is TGCGCCAGCAGCTGGCCGGGGGGAGAGCAGTACTTC. Translated: CASSWPGGEQYF.

This chain joins TRBV14 and TRBJ1-1; D possibly corresponds to TRBD1 (5 bases). V was pared by 3 bases and J by 1 base, with 9 bases between. CDR3 length: 14 residues. Per the germline V gene, CDR1 is SGHDN and CDR2 is FVKESK. CDR3 sequence reads: CASSHGGGNTEAFF. For the CDR3, the DNA is TGTGCCAGCAGCCATGGGGGGGGGAACACTGAAGCTTTCTTT.

The rearrangement links TRBV10-2 to TRBJ2-5; possible D gene TRBD2, 6 bases. The J call is in doubt because the DNA end fits TRBJ2-7 better. CDR1 WSHSY and CDR2 SAAADI come from the germline V gene. The CDR3 is made up of 14 amino acids. This CDR3 reads CASLELAHSYEQYF. CDR3 coding DNA: TGCGCCAGCCTAGAGCTAGCGCACTCCTACGAGCAGTACTTC.

The V call is TRBV5-1, the J call TRBJ2-3, with 8 bases matching TRBD2. This CDR3 has 16 residues. The germline V gene encodes CDR1 SGHRS and CDR2 YFSETQ. The J segment lost 0 bases and the V segment lost 5 bases, leaving 8 bases of the junction unmatched. The CDR3 sequence: CASRGMGLESTDTQYF. CDR3 bases: TGCGCCAGCAGAGGGATGGGACTAGAAAGCACAGATACGCAGTATTTT.

This rearrangement joins TRBV2 to TRBJ1-3; 7 bases align to TRBD1. J was trimmed by 0 bases and V by 4 bases; bases with no gene match: 6. Germline V gene data show CDR1 as SNHLY and CDR2 as FYNNEI. CDR3 length: 16 amino acids. The CDR3 region has the DNA TGTGCCAGCAGTGGACAGGGTCCTCACTCTGGAAACACCATATATTTT. Its translation is CASSGQGPHSGNTIYF.

The chain employs TRBV7-2 and TRBJ1-2; 7 bases are a match to TRBD1. Germline assignment: CDR1 SGHTA and CDR2 FQGNSA. The CDR3 length is 14 residues. J gave up 3 bases and V 4 bases, and 5 bases lay outside the gene matches. The CDR3 nucleotides read TGTGCCAGCAGCTACCTTCAGGGGGACTATGGCTACACCTTC. This gives the protein CASSYLQGDYGYTF.

The genes are TRBV6-1 and TRBJ1-5; 7 nucleotides agree with TRBD1. CDR1 and CDR2 (germline): MNHNS, SASEGT. There are 16 residues in the CDR3. The V gene end was trimmed by 1 base and the J gene end by 2 bases; junction bases not matched to a gene: 5. The CDR3 spells CASSEVGGAGNQPQHF. The CDR3 coding sequence is TGTGCCAGCAGTGAAGTAGGGGGCGCGGGCAATCAGCCCCAGCATTTT.

The chain employs TRBV6-1 and TRBJ1-6; D unresolved. V was clipped by 0 bases and J by 4 bases, with 7 bases between them. Germline-derived CDR1 and CDR2 are MNHNS and SASEGT. The CDR3 length is 15 residues. This CDR3 is CASSEARRYNSPLHF. The CDR3 nucleotides read TGTGCCAGCAGTGAAGCGAGGAGGTATAATTCACCCCTCCACTTT.

The chain combines TRBV5-1 with TRBJ2-7; no firm D call. The CDR3 sequence is 14 residues long. CDR1 and CDR2 (germline): SGHRS, YFSETQ. The germline V and J ends were trimmed by 1 base and 0 bases, with 8 bases remaining between them. The CDR3 DNA reads as TGCGCCAGCAGCTTGTCCACGAGCTCCTACGAGCAGTACTTC. It translates to CASSLSTSSYEQYF.

This chain joins TRBV5-8 and TRBJ2-4; TRBD1 aligns across 7 bases. V shed 5 bases and J 5 bases; nucleotides not matched to a gene: 16. The CDR3 runs 17 residues. CDR1 and CDR2 from the germline V gene are SGHTS and YDEGEE. The CDR3 sequence: CASSPLQGSPAENIQYF. The CDR3 bases are TGTGCCAGCAGTCCCCTACAGGGGAGCCCCGCCGAAAACATTCAGTACTTC. Variable domain in full (rest from reference TRBV5-8 and TRBJ2-4): EAGVTQSPTHLIKTRGQQATLRCSPISGHTSVYWYQQALGLGLQFLLWYDEGEERNRGNFPPRFSGRQFPNYSSELNVNALELEDSALYLCASSPLQGSPAENIQYFGAGTRLSVL.

The chain joins TRBV18 to TRBJ1-3; TRBD1 might be the D (5 bases). Germline CDR1 reads KGHSH; CDR2 reads LQKENI. This CDR3 comprises 13 residues. V dropped 8 bases and J dropped 0 bases, with 8 bases sitting between them. The CDR3 here is CASATGSGNTIYF. For the CDR3, the DNA is TGTGCCAGCGCTACAGGCTCTGGAAACACCATATATTTT. Drawing the rest from reference TRBV18 and TRBJ1-3, the complete variable domain is NAGVMQNPRHLVRRRGQEARLRCSPMKGHSHVYWYRQLPEEGLKFMVYLQKENIIDESGMPKERFSAEFPKEGPSILRIQQVVRGDSAAYFCASATGSGNTIYFGEGSWLTVV.

The CDR3 sequence is CASSPPPRVPYEQYF. CDR3 DNA sequence: TGCGCCAGCAGCCCTCCCCCCAGGGTGCCCTACGAGCAGTACTTC. The chain joins TRBV5-1 to TRBJ2-7, with D possibly matching TRBD1 (5 bases). V was clipped by 4 bases and J by 2 bases, with 16 bases between them. CDR3 length: 15 residues. Germline CDR1 reads SGHRS; CDR2 reads YFSETQ.

This rearrangement joins TRBV5-1 to TRBJ2-5; tentatively, D is TRBD2 (5 bases). V was clipped by 2 bases and J by 4 bases, with 9 bases between them. CDR1 and CDR2 (germline): SGHRS, YFSETQ. The CDR3 is 13 residues long. The CDR3 coding sequence is TGCGCCAGCAGCTTCGGACTTAGAGAGACCCAGTACTTC. It encodes CASSFGLRETQYF. Full variable domain (missing parts from reference TRBV5-1 and TRBJ2-5): KAGVTQTPRYLIKTRGQQVTLSCSPISGHRSVSWYQQTPGQGLQFLFEYFSETQRNKGNFPGRFSGRQFSNSRSEMNVSTLELGDSALYLCASSFGLRETQYFGPGTRLLVL.

This chain joins TRBV5-1 and TRBJ2-1; 10 nucleotides line up with TRBD1. This CDR3 is 14 amino acids long. Germline trimming cut 0 bases from V and 9 bases from J; bases unmatched to any gene: 3. CDR1 is SGHRS and CDR2 is YFSETQ in the germline V gene. The CDR3 sequence is CASSLVGDRGEQFF. As DNA, the CDR3 is TGCGCCAGCAGCTTGGTGGGGGACAGGGGTGAGCAGTTCTTC. The variable domain in full, completed from reference TRBV5-1 and TRBJ2-1, reads KAGVTQTPRYLIKTRGQQVTLSCSPISGHRSVSWYQQTPGQGLQFLFEYFSETQRNKGNFPGRFSGRQFSNSRSEMNVSTLELGDSALYLCASSLVGDRGEQFFGPGTRLTVL.

CDR3 sequence reads: CASTQWGEREQFF. The CDR3, as DNA: TGTGCCAGCACCCAGTGGGGAGAAAGGGAGCAGTTCTTC. The chain is built from TRBV6-1 and TRBJ2-1; TRBD2 is a possible D gene (5 bases). Trimming took 7 bases from V and 10 from J, leaving 17 bases between them. In germline, CDR1 is MNHNS, CDR2 SASEGT. The CDR3 runs 13 residues.

V and J are TRBV5-1 and TRBJ1-1, with D perhaps TRBD1 (5 bases). The germline gives CDR1 SGHRS, CDR2 YFSETQ. V dropped 5 bases and J dropped 1 base, with 9 bases sitting between them. CDR3 size: 13 residues. The CDR3 loop is CASSSQENTEAFF. The DNA for the CDR3 is TGCGCCAGCAGTTCACAGGAGAACACTGAAGCTTTCTTT. Full variable domain (outside the CDR3, taken from reference TRBV5-1 and TRBJ1-1): KAGVTQTPRYLIKTRGQQVTLSCSPISGHRSVSWYQQTPGQGLQFLFEYFSETQRNKGNFPGRFSGRQFSNSRSEMNVSTLELGDSALYLCASSSQENTEAFFGQGTRLTVV.

This clone has just one count. V gene TRBV5-4 combines with J gene TRBJ1-2; D gene ambiguous. The length of the CDR3 is 14 residues. V was shortened by 1 base and J by 0 bases, with 7 bases between the two germline ends. Germline V lookup: CDR1 SGHNT, CDR2 YYREEE (reference sequence). Here the CDR3 reads CASSLRQANYGYTF. CDR3 sequence (DNA): TGTGCCAGCAGCTTGAGGCAGGCTAACTATGGCTACACCTTC.